A selection of T cell receptor beta chains follows, all from one sample in a study of T-cell reconstitution after alpha-beta-depleted transplantation in children. MiXCR was run by TCRdb on the PCR reads, yielding one entry per CDR3 protein. The sample contains about 340,000 distinct CDR3 sequences, about 9.3% of which appear only once. The source material was PBMCs from the stem cell graft donor, sampled from the stem cell graft. Source of these receptors: a human donor who donated a stem cell graft to a child with acute lymphoblastic leukemia. Both conserved end residues are part of each CDR3. The D gene is left open where the match is weak. Only part of the rows carry a size: once, few, many, or a class if the clone is expanded.

d_gene	j_gene	abundance	v_gene	CDR3nt	CDR3aa
TRBD1	TRBJ2-1	few	TRBV23-1	TGCGCCAGCAGTCAATCGCAGGGGGCCTCTTACAATGAGCAGTTCTTC	CASSQSQGASYNEQFF
TRBD2	TRBJ2-5	few	TRBV20-1	TGCAGTGCTCCTAGCGGGAGCCAAGAGACCCAGTACTTC	CSAPSGSQETQYF
TRBD1	TRBJ1-5	many	TRBV27	TGTGCCAGCAGTTCCAGGGGGCTTCAGCCCCAGCATTTT	CASSSRGLQPQHF
-	TRBJ2-4	few	TRBV7-9	TGTGCCAGCAGCTTATCGGGGAACGGAATAACCAAAAACATTCAGTACTTC	CASSLSGNGITKNIQYF
-	TRBJ2-1	few	TRBV6-1	TGTGCCAGCAGTCCCGACTGGCCACCCCAAAATGAGCAGTTCTTC	CASSPDWPPQNEQFF
-	TRBJ1-4	few	TRBV15	TGTGCCACCAGCCTCAATGGGGGAACGGAAAAACTGTTTTTT	CATSLNGGTEKLFF
TRBD2	TRBJ2-1	-	TRBV12-3/TRBV12-4	TGTGCCAGCAGTTTAGCGGGACTAGCGGGGGAAACCGGGAGGGCCGGTTGGAATGAGCAGTTCTTC	CASSLAGLAGETGRAGWNEQFF
-	TRBJ2-3	-	TRBV27	TGTGCCAGCAGCTTAGATATTAACACAGATACGCAGTATTTT	CASSLDINTDTQYF
TRBD2	TRBJ2-3	-	TRBV7-3	TGTGCCAGCAGCTTATATTCCCTAGCGGGAACAGATACGCAGTATTTT	CASSLYSLAGTDTQYF
-	TRBJ2-1	few	TRBV10-3	TGTGCCATCAGTGAGACAGGGTTGGATGAGCAGTTCTTC	CAISETGLDEQFF
TRBD1	TRBJ2-1	-	TRBV7-9	TGTGCCAGCAGCGGTTCTCCGCTCAGGGGGACCTACAATGAGCAGTTCTTC	CASSGSPLRGTYNEQFF
-	TRBJ2-5	-	TRBV5-6	TGTGCCAGCAGCCTGACAGTGAAAGAGACCCAGTACTTC	CASSLTVKETQYF
TRBD1	TRBJ2-1	-	TRBV4-1	TGCGCCAGCAGCCAAGCTGGGACAGACTTTTACAATGAGCAGTTCTTC	CASSQAGTDFYNEQFF
TRBD1	TRBJ1-2	few	TRBV6-1	TGTGCCAGCAGTGAGGGGACAGGGGCCTATGGCTACACCTTC	CASSEGTGAYGYTF
-	TRBJ1-2	-	TRBV20-1	TGCAGTGCTTCAAACACGGGGGGGACTAACTATGGCTACACCTTC	CSASNTGGTNYGYTF